Each of the 17 T cell receptor beta chains below was sequenced from the same sample in a study of untreated major depressive disorder. Some clones are missing from TCRdb's copy, which holds only in-frame ones; the method was immunoSEQ multiplex PCR. The repertoire holds about 19,000 clones, with about 92% as singletons. What these receptors recognize is not known. Findings and caveats of the study: Depressed patients' CD4+ T cells carried increased TRBV05-01 (Vbeta 5.1) usage versus control CD4+ T cells.

Sample: CD4+ T cells from PBMCs. These receptors came from a woman aged 40-49 years with major depressive disorder.

The chain has TRBV7-9 and TRBJ1-2, with 8 nucleotides matching TRBD1. The CDR3 totals 15 residues. V was clipped by 1 base and J by 8 bases; unmatched bases: 9. Germline V gene sequence: CDR1 SEHNR, CDR2 FQNEAQ (reference sequence). This CDR3 reads CASSLGPQGGRGYTF. The CDR3 region has the DNA TGTGCCAGCAGCTTAGGTCCACAGGGGGGCCGAGGCTACACCTTC.

This clone was recorded a few times. This chain joins TRBV19 and TRBJ2-2, with 7 bases aligning to TRBD2. The J segment lost 5 bases and the V segment lost 5 bases, leaving 8 bases of the junction unmatched. Germline V lookup: CDR1 LNHDA, CDR2 SQIVND (reference sequence). The CDR3 extends over 15 amino acids. CDR3 DNA sequence: TGTGCCAGTAGTGGGAGGGACCCCTCAACCGGGGAGCTGTTTTTT. Amino acid sequence: CASSGRDPSTGELFF.

This sequence joins TRBV18 and TRBJ2-4, with a tentative D call TRBD2 (6 bases). CDR3 length equals 14 residues. The germline V and J ends were trimmed by 2 bases and 8 bases, with 13 bases remaining between them. Germline V gene lookup returns CDR1 KGHSH and CDR2 LQKENI. Written as DNA, the CDR3 is TGTGCCAGCTCACCAGGAGGGCCTTTAGACATTCAGTACTTC. This gives the protein CASSPGGPLDIQYF.

DNA for the CDR3: TGTGCCAGCAACCGGGACAAGGGAGGAGAGCAGTACTTC. Translating gives CASNRDKGGEQYF. V and J are TRBV2 and TRBJ2-7, with D perhaps TRBD1 or TRBD2 (6 bases each). The germline V gene encodes CDR1 SNHLY and CDR2 FYNNEI. This CDR3 contains 13 residues. The V and J ends lost 7 bases and 7 bases respectively, with 17 bases between them.

The chain couples TRBV5-1 to TRBJ2-3; the D gene is possibly TRBD2 (7 bases). CDR3 length: 16 residues. CDR1 is SGHRS and CDR2 is YFSETQ in the germline V gene. Trimming cost V 1 base and J 0 bases, with 12 bases left between them. This chain's CDR3 is CASSLNGGLSTDTQYF. In nucleotides, the CDR3 is TGCGCCAGCAGCTTGAACGGGGGGCTTAGCACAGATACGCAGTATTTT.

In its sample, this clone was seen once. V is TRBV2 and J is TRBJ1-1; D uncertain. V was clipped by 7 bases and J by 8 bases, with 14 bases between them. Germline V lookup: CDR1 SNHLY, CDR2 FYNNEI. CDR3 length: 12 residues. CDR3 protein: CASTREEAEAFF. CDR3 DNA: TGTGCCAGCACCCGAGAGGAGGCCGAAGCTTTCTTT.

The V and J genes are TRBV10-3 and TRBJ1-1, with a tentative D call TRBD1 (5 bases). V lost 4 bases and J lost 3, with 9 bases in between. The CDR3 contains 13 residues. Germline V gene data show CDR1 as ENHRY and CDR2 as SYGVKD. CDR3 bases: TGTGCCATCAGTGGGCGGGGCGACACTGAAGCTTTCTTT. Its protein product is CAISGRGDTEAFF.

The J gene is TRBJ1-5, the V gene TRBV28; possible D gene TRBD1, 5 bases. This CDR3 comprises 14 residues. The germline gives CDR1 MDHEN, CDR2 SYDVKM. V shed 6 bases and J shed 1 base, with 10 bases lying between them. CDR3 sequence reads: CASRGRQSNQPQHF. The CDR3 DNA is TGTGCCAGCAGGGGGAGACAGAGCAATCAGCCCCAGCATTTT.

The gene calls are TRBV6-1 and TRBJ2-7; D perhaps matches TRBD2 (6 bases). The V and J ends lost 9 bases and 3 bases respectively, with 12 bases between them. Per the germline V gene, CDR1 is MNHNS and CDR2 is SASEGT. The CDR3 length is 12 residues. CDR3 residues: CASGRRGYEQYV. DNA of the CDR3: TGTGCCAGTGGACGGAGGGGCTACGAGCAGTACGTC.

The J gene is TRBJ1-2, the V gene TRBV6-5; the D gene is possibly TRBD1 (6 bases). The CDR3 loop spans 15 amino acids. CDR1 and CDR2 (germline): MNHEY, SVGAGI. V was clipped by 6 bases and J by 4 bases, with 18 bases between them. The CDR3 spells CASRSAPGVFYGYTF. CDR3 nucleotide sequence: TGTGCCAGCAGGTCGGCACCAGGGGTTTTCTATGGCTACACCTTC.

This chain joins TRBV2 and TRBJ1-2, with D perhaps TRBD1 (6 bases). The CDR3 runs 13 residues. Germline V gene data show CDR1 as SNHLY and CDR2 as FYNNEI. Trimming took 7 bases from V and 4 from J, leaving 13 bases between them. CDR3 DNA sequence: TGTGCCAGCACCAGAGACAGGACCTATGGCTACACCTTC. This translates into CASTRDRTYGYTF.

J is TRBJ2-5 and V is TRBV25-1; D remains ambiguous. The V and J ends lost 6 bases and 4 bases respectively, with 12 bases between them. Per the germline V gene, CDR1 is MGHDK and CDR2 is SYGVNS. The CDR3 runs to 13 residues. The CDR3 bases are TGTGCCAGCAGAGAACAGTGGGGAGAGACCCAGTACTTC. The encoded protein is CASREQWGETQYF. The full variable domain, completed using reference TRBV25-1 and TRBJ2-5, is EADIYQTPRYLVIGTGKKITLECSQTMGHDKMYWYQQDPGMELHLIHYSYGVNSTEKGDLSSESTVSRIRTEHFPLTLESARPSHTSQYLCASREQWGETQYFGPGTRLLVL.

This chain connects TRBV28 to TRBJ1-3, with D perhaps matching TRBD1 (6 bases). Germline assignment: CDR1 MDHEN and CDR2 SYDVKM. There are 14 residues in the CDR3. V was shortened by 3 bases and J by 4 bases, with 10 bases between the two germline ends. This chain's CDR3 is CASSLRGLGNTIYF. The CDR3 DNA sequence: TGTGCCAGCAGTTTGCGGGGGCTCGGAAACACCATATATTTT.

This chain links TRBV2 with TRBJ1-1; D is uncertain. CDR1 and CDR2 (germline): SNHLY, FYNNEI. The CDR3 consists of 15 residues. Deletions cut 4 bases from V and 0 bases from J, with 12 bases between. The CDR3 protein is CASSVAGLMNTEAFF. The CDR3, as DNA: TGTGCCAGCAGTGTGGCAGGCCTTATGAACACTGAAGCTTTCTTT. Together with reference TRBV2 and TRBJ1-1, the CDR3 gives the full variable domain: EPEVTQTPSHQVTQMGQEVILRCVPISNHLYFYWYRQILGQKVEFLVSFYNNEISEKSEIFDDQFSVERPDGSNFTLKIRSTKLEDSAMYFCASSVAGLMNTEAFFGQGTRLTVV.

This chain joins TRBV6-1 and TRBJ1-5, with D possibly TRBD1 on 6 matching bases. The CDR3 covers 15 residues. V dropped 3 bases and J dropped 2 bases, with 11 bases sitting between them. In germline, CDR1 is MNHNS, CDR2 SASEGT. CDR3 sequence reads: CASSDSRTGNQPQHF. The CDR3 bases are TGTGCCAGCAGTGATAGCAGGACAGGCAATCAGCCCCAGCATTTT.

The chain links TRBV25-1 to TRBJ1-3; the D gene is possibly TRBD1 (6 bases). This CDR3 spans 17 amino acids. Germline V gene data show CDR1 as MGHDK and CDR2 as SYGVNS. V was trimmed by 4 bases and J by 3 bases, leaving 19 bases between them. CDR3 region: CASSARHGTRFGNTIYF. DNA of the CDR3: TGTGCCAGCAGTGCAAGACACGGGACAAGGTTTGGAAACACCATATATTTT.

The J gene is TRBJ1-2, the V gene TRBV7-3; weak D call: TRBD1 (5 bases). V was pared by 5 bases and J by 5 bases, with 15 bases between. The CDR3 totals 14 residues. The germline CDR1 and CDR2 sequences are SGHTA and FQGTGA. CDR3 in amino acids: CASSPQWGTYGYTF. CDR3 coding DNA: TGTGCCAGCAGCCCCCAGTGGGGGACGTATGGCTACACCTTC.